Listed below are T cell receptor beta chains from one sample, sequenced in a study of tumor and adjacent non-tumor tissue in lung cancer. TCRdb itself ran the multiplex PCR reads through MiXCR, one entry per CDR3 protein. The sample holds around 75,000 distinct CDR3 sequences, around 70% seen once. Sequencing was done on a sample of distant non-tumor lung tissue. The receptor source for this set is a woman aged 45-65 years with non-small cell lung cancer. Each CDR3 is given with its conserved first and last residue. Fields, in order: CDR3 length, clone size, D gene, V gene, J gene, CDR3 protein, CDR3 DNA. The D gene is left open where the match is weak. Clone size is given for some rows only: seen once, a few or many times, or a class if the clone is expanded.

len: 14
abundance: NA
d_gene: TRBD2
v_gene: TRBV20-1
j_gene: TRBJ2-7
CDR3aa: CSAGSRASGNEQYF
CDR3nt: TGCAGTGCTGGATCTAGGGCTAGCGGGAACGAGCAGTACTTC

len: 16
abundance: NA
d_gene: TRBD2
v_gene: TRBV6-2/TRBV6-3
j_gene: TRBJ2-7
CDR3aa: CASNYGLAGVWHEQYF
CDR3nt: TGTGCCAGTAATTACGGACTAGCGGGAGTCTGGCACGAGCAGTACTTC

len: 13
abundance: NA
d_gene: NA
v_gene: TRBV11-2
j_gene: TRBJ1-1
CDR3aa: CASNSRRNAEAFF
CDR3nt: TGTGCCAGCAACTCCCGACGGAACGCTGAAGCTTTCTTT

len: 18
abundance: once
d_gene: NA
v_gene: TRBV20-1
j_gene: TRBJ1-4
CDR3aa: CSASPLGSSLGTNEKLSF
CDR3nt: TGCAGTGCTAGTCCCCTCGGGTCCTCACTGGGAACTAATGAAAAACTGTCTTTT

len: 14
abundance: NA
d_gene: TRBD1
v_gene: TRBV6-6
j_gene: TRBJ2-7
CDR3aa: CASSYLDRVGEQHF
CDR3nt: TGTGCCAGCAGTTACTTAGACAGGGTCGGCGAGCAGCACTTC

len: 13
abundance: NA
d_gene: NA
v_gene: TRBV29-1
j_gene: TRBJ1-4
CDR3aa: CSVFDVDGEKLFF
CDR3nt: TGCAGCGTGTTCGACGTGGACGGTGAAAAGCTGTTTTTT

len: 14
abundance: NA
d_gene: NA
v_gene: TRBV7-8
j_gene: TRBJ2-2
CDR3aa: CASSPGANAGELFF
CDR3nt: TGTGCCAGCAGCCCGGGAGCGAACGCCGGGGAGCTGTTTTTT

len: 13
abundance: many
d_gene: NA
v_gene: TRBV29-1
j_gene: TRBJ2-5
CDR3aa: CSAKTQGPETQYF
CDR3nt: TGCAGCGCGAAAACCCAGGGTCCGGAGACCCAGTACTTC

len: 14
abundance: many
d_gene: TRBD1
v_gene: TRBV6-2/TRBV6-3
j_gene: TRBJ2-2
CDR3aa: CASSRQGATGELFF
CDR3nt: TGTGCCAGCAGCCGACAGGGGGCAACCGGGGAGCTGTTTTTT

len: 16
abundance: NA
d_gene: NA
v_gene: TRBV6-1
j_gene: TRBJ2-2
CDR3aa: CVSMRFSTVNIGELFF
CDR3nt: TGTGTCAGCATGCGATTTTCGACAGTGAACATAGGGGAGCTGTTTTTT

len: 16
abundance: NA
d_gene: TRBD1
v_gene: TRBV4-3
j_gene: TRBJ2-3
CDR3aa: CASSQEWIGGTDTQYF
CDR3nt: TGCGCCAGCAGCCAAGAATGGATAGGGGGCACAGATACACAGTATTTT

len: 17
abundance: NA
d_gene: TRBD1
v_gene: TRBV6-2/TRBV6-3
j_gene: TRBJ1-5
CDR3aa: CASRTDRGSYSNQPQHF
CDR3nt: TGTGCCAGCAGAACAGACAGGGGCAGTTATAGTAATCAGCCCCAGCATTTT

len: 15
abundance: NA
d_gene: TRBD1
v_gene: TRBV4-1
j_gene: TRBJ2-7
CDR3aa: CASGQEGQGIHEQYF
CDR3nt: TGCGCCAGCGGCCAAGAGGGACAGGGGATCCACGAGCAGTACTTC

len: 14
abundance: few
d_gene: NA
v_gene: TRBV28
j_gene: TRBJ2-5
CDR3aa: CASSGSLGVETQYF
CDR3nt: TGTGCCAGCAGTGGCAGTCTAGGCGTGGAGACCCAGTACTTC

len: 13
abundance: few
d_gene: NA
v_gene: TRBV28
j_gene: TRBJ1-2
CDR3aa: CANSLTGFFGYTF
CDR3nt: TGTGCCAACAGTTTAACTGGTTTCTTTGGCTACACCTTC

len: 16
abundance: many
d_gene: TRBD1
v_gene: TRBV5-6
j_gene: TRBJ2-2
CDR3aa: CASSWLGQRYANELFF
CDR3nt: TGTGCCAGCAGCTGGTTGGGACAGAGATATGCTAACGAGCTGTTTTTT

len: 15
abundance: NA
d_gene: TRBD2
v_gene: TRBV11-1
j_gene: TRBJ2-1
CDR3aa: CVSNQGTSSNNEQFF
CDR3nt: TGTGTCAGCAACCAAGGGACTAGCTCAAACAATGAGCAGTTCTTC

len: 17
abundance: NA
d_gene: TRBD2
v_gene: TRBV5-1
j_gene: TRBJ2-7
CDR3aa: CVSSTGTSGRAIGEQYF
CDR3nt: TGCGTCAGCAGCACGGGGACTAGCGGGAGGGCCATTGGCGAGCAGTATTTC

len: 15
abundance: once
d_gene: NA
v_gene: TRBV20-1
j_gene: TRBJ1-1
CDR3aa: CRAIVRGHPNTEAFF
CDR3nt: TGCCGTGCTATAGTCCGGGGGCACCCGAACACTGAAGCTTTCTTT

len: 15
abundance: NA
d_gene: NA
v_gene: TRBV20-1
j_gene: TRBJ2-5
CDR3aa: CSASTNGRIQGAQYF
CDR3nt: TGCAGTGCTTCAACTAACGGACGTATCCAAGGGGCCCAGTACTTC

len: 13
abundance: many
d_gene: NA
v_gene: TRBV28
j_gene: TRBJ1-1
CDR3aa: CASSRGIDTEAFF
CDR3nt: TGTGCCAGCAGTAGGGGGATAGACACTGAAGCTTTCTTT

len: 16
abundance: NA
d_gene: NA
v_gene: TRBV12-3/TRBV12-4
j_gene: TRBJ2-5
CDR3aa: CASSPPGEKAKETQYF
CDR3nt: TGTGCCAGCAGTCCCCCAGGTGAGAAGGCCAAGGAGACTCAGTACTTC

len: 15
abundance: NA
d_gene: NA
v_gene: TRBV20-1
j_gene: TRBJ1-6
CDR3aa: CRARDLVTFSSPLHF
CDR3nt: TGCCGTGCTAGGGATCTGGTAACGTTTAGTTCACCCCTCCACTTT

len: 14
abundance: once
d_gene: NA
v_gene: TRBV4-3
j_gene: TRBJ2-5
CDR3aa: CANSQYQGRETQYF
CDR3nt: TGCGCCAACAGCCAATACCAGGGGCGGGAGACCCAGTACTTC

len: 15
abundance: NA
d_gene: NA
v_gene: TRBV7-9
j_gene: TRBJ2-1
CDR3aa: CASSLVRGPNNEQFF
CDR3nt: TGTGCCAGCAGCTTAGTTAGGGGACCAAACAATGAGCAGTTCTTC

len: 15
abundance: NA
d_gene: NA
v_gene: TRBV6-6
j_gene: TRBJ1-4
CDR3aa: CASRTRVGLNEKPFF
CDR3nt: TGTGCTAGCAGGACCCGAGTAGGCCTGAATGAAAAACCGTTTTTT